This entry features one T cell receptor beta chain sequence. The entry originates in a study of PD-1 and CTLA-4 blockade in melanoma. Assay used: immunoSEQ multiplex PCR; TCRdb lists only in-frame clones, some missing. The repertoire has 30,000 to 35,000 clones, around 93% of them found once; the top ten carry 7% to 9.5%. The V gene's germline CDR1 is LNHDA and CDR2 SQIVND (reference sequence). Trimming shortened V by 4 bases and J by 12 bases, and 7 bases separated the two germline ends. There are 11 residues in the CDR3. The source of this sequence is a human donor with melanoma. The chain links TRBV19 to TRBJ1-6; no reliable D call. Sequencing used CD8+ T cells from peripheral blood, obtained from a patient given anti-PD-1 treatment. The DNA of the CDR3 is TGTGCCAGTAGTAGCACGGGACCCCTCCACTTT. Translating gives CASSSTGPLHF.